Following are 16 T cell receptor beta chains from one sample sequenced in a study of blood T cell repertoires in COVID-19. TCRdb's copy holds only in-frame clones and misses some; the assay was immunoSEQ multiplex PCR. The sample lists approximately 240,000 clones, less than 90% occurring once. Sequencing was carried out using peripheral blood. These receptors were collected from a woman of 80 years or more with active or convalescent COVID-19.

In its sample, this clone was seen a few times. V and J are TRBV5-4 and TRBJ2-2; 8 nucleotides line up with TRBD2. The CDR3 contains 16 residues. Germline loops: CDR1 SGHNT, CDR2 YYREEE (reference sequence). With V trimmed by 6 bases and J by 8 bases, 15 bases remained unmatched. CDR3 bases: TGTGCCAGCATGCCACCCGGGACTAGTAAGGAAGGGGAGCTGTTTTTT. Its translation: CASMPPGTSKEGELFF.

The chain combines TRBV7-2 with TRBJ2-3, with 7 bases matching TRBD2. This CDR3 comprises 16 residues. V lost 5 bases to trimming and J lost 1 base; unmatched junction nucleotides: 9. Germline assignment: CDR1 SGHTA and CDR2 FQGNSA. The CDR3 coding sequence is TGTGCCAGCAGCATAGTGGGGGGGATGGGCACAGATACGCAGTATTTT. Encoded protein: CASSIVGGMGTDTQYF.

The rearrangement joins TRBV9 to TRBJ2-5; the D gene is possibly TRBD1 (6 bases). The CDR3 extends over 15 amino acids. CDR1 and CDR2 from the germline V gene are SGDLS and YYNGEE. With 3 bases removed from V and 5 bases from J, the gap between germline ends came to 17 bases. The CDR3 spells CASSDLTQGAETQYF. The CDR3 DNA follows: TGTGCCAGCAGCGACCTCACACAGGGCGCGGAGACCCAGTACTTC.

This clone came up a few times. The chain joins TRBV10-1 to TRBJ2-5; D gene ambiguous. Germline assignment: CDR1 WNHNN and CDR2 SYGVQD (reference sequence). The ends were cut back, 10 bases at V and 3 bases at J, with 9 bases in the middle. There are 11 residues in the CDR3. As DNA, the CDR3 is TGCGCCACCCGGCTAGAAGAGACCCAGTACTTC. It encodes CATRLEETQYF.

CDR3 in DNA: TGTGCCAGCAGTTTTCCACAGGCGGGGGTCTATGGCTACACCTTC. Translation gives CASSFPQAGVYGYTF. This rearrangement joins TRBV28 to TRBJ1-2; weak D call: TRBD1 (5 bases). The ends were cut back, 3 bases at V and 4 bases at J, with 15 bases in the middle. Germline assignment: CDR1 MDHEN and CDR2 SYDVKM. This CDR3 region has 15 residues.

J is TRBJ1-3 and V is TRBV6-2 or TRBV6-3; D gene unclear. Germline lookup yields CDR1 MNHEY and CDR2 SVGEGT. This CDR3 comprises 16 residues. The ends were cut back, 5 bases at V and 0 bases at J, with 14 bases in the middle. CDR3 sequence: CASSDGGRSSGNTIYF. The CDR3 bases are TGTGCCAGCAGTGACGGCGGTAGATCCTCTGGAAACACCATATATTTT.

The CDR3 reads CASRVAGGYEQYF. DNA for the CDR3: TGTGCCAGCAGAGTAGCGGGAGGTTACGAGCAGTACTTC. The chain carries TRBV2 and TRBJ2-7; 10 bases agree with TRBD2. The germline V gene encodes CDR1 SNHLY and CDR2 FYNNEI. This CDR3 has 13 amino acids. V lost 6 bases to trimming and J lost 4 bases; unmatched junction nucleotides: 3.

The chain uses TRBV7-2 and TRBJ1-4; D uncertain. Germline V CDR1 and CDR2: SGHTA, FQGNSA. The CDR3 has 13 amino acids. The germline V and J ends were trimmed by 4 bases and 12 bases, with 15 bases remaining between them. CDR3 coding DNA: TGTGCCAGCAGCTCCCAGGCCCCCGTGGAACTGTTTTTT. Amino acid sequence: CASSSQAPVELFF.

The genes are TRBV29-1 and TRBJ1-2; 7 bases agree with TRBD1. The germline CDR1 and CDR2 sequences are SQVTM and ANQGSEA. This CDR3 has 15 residues. The V segment lost 5 bases and the J segment 8 bases; nucleotides outside the gene matches: 17. This chain's CDR3 is CSVQHLSTGLGGYTF. The CDR3 region has the DNA TGCAGCGTTCAGCATCTATCGACAGGGTTAGGCGGCTACACCTTC.

The V call is TRBV12-5, the J call TRBJ1-1; D remains unclear. The CDR3 is 17 amino acids. Trimming took 7 bases from V and 0 from J, leaving 21 bases between them. Germline CDR1 LGHNT, CDR2 FRNRAP. In DNA form, the CDR3 reads TGTGCTAGTGCGTCGACCCCTAGTCGGTATCTGAACACTGAAGCTTTCTTT. Translated: CASASTPSRYLNTEAFF. Full variable domain (missing parts from reference TRBV12-5 and TRBJ1-1): DARVTQTPRHKVTEMGQEVTMRCQPILGHNTVFWYRQTMMQGLELLAYFRNRAPLDDSGMPKDRFSAEMPDATLATLKIQPSEPRDSAVYFCASASTPSRYLNTEAFFGQGTRLTVV.

The chain recombines TRBV12-3 or TRBV12-4 with TRBJ1-3; no firm D call. V was clipped by 5 bases and J by 4 bases, with 9 bases between them. The CDR3 is 13 amino acids. The CDR3 DNA sequence: TGTGCCAGCAGTCCGGGGTTAGGAAACACCATATATTTT. The encoded protein is CASSPGLGNTIYF.

The rearrangement links TRBV7-2 to TRBJ2-2; 12 bases line up with TRBD2. V dropped 2 bases and J dropped 5; count of bases not matched to a gene: 6. This CDR3 has 17 residues. In germline, CDR1 is SGHTA, CDR2 FQGNSA. In DNA, the CDR3 is TGTGCCAGCAGCTTAAGACTAGCGGGAGTAGGTACCGGGGAGCTGTTTTTT. It is translated as CASSLRLAGVGTGELFF.

The rearrangement links TRBV27 to TRBJ1-4; a possible D gene is TRBD1 (6 bases). V was pared by 7 bases and J by 7 bases, with 19 bases between. CDR1 and CDR2 from the germline V gene are MNHEY and SMNVEV (reference sequence). There are 15 residues in the CDR3. DNA of the CDR3: TGTGCCAGCATGACCATAGGGGCAGGGGCTGAAAAACTGTTTTTT. As protein: CASMTIGAGAEKLFF.

The V gene is TRBV18, the J gene TRBJ2-7, with D perhaps matching TRBD1 (5 bases). The germline gives CDR1 KGHSH, CDR2 LQKENI. The CDR3 is 12 residues long. The germline V and J ends were trimmed by 2 bases and 6 bases, with 8 bases remaining between them. CDR3 sequence (DNA): TGTGCCAGCTCACCAGAAAGGGGCGAGCAGTACTTC. Translating it yields CASSPERGEQYF.

The gene calls are TRBV24-1 and TRBJ2-3; D is unclear. The germline V gene encodes CDR1 KGHDR and CDR2 SFDVKD. V was pared by 3 bases and J by 0 bases, with 12 bases between. This CDR3 is 16 amino acids long. CDR3 bases: TGTGCCACCAGTGATAACCGGGTCTCTAGCACAGATACGCAGTATTTT. Its protein product is CATSDNRVSSTDTQYF.

The gene calls are TRBV6-5 and TRBJ2-7; D possibly corresponds to TRBD1 (6 bases). There are 16 residues in the CDR3. The germline CDR1 and CDR2 sequences are MNHEY and SVGAGI. Trimming took off 2 bases at V and 1 base at J, with 15 bases between the two ends. The DNA for the CDR3 is TGTGCCAGCAGTTACAGGGGGAAGGGCCCGTCCTACGAGCAGTACTTC. This sequence encodes CASSYRGKGPSYEQYF.